The T cell receptor beta chain described here comes from a study of cytomegalovirus exposure and HLA in healthy donors. General study findings and limits: In vitro assays verified that three CMV-associated chains recognized CMV antigens specifically. Most TCR sequences were seen very rarely across donors, but some public TCRs occurred in many.

V lost 5 bases to trimming and J lost 3 bases, with 14 bases between them. The CDR3 sequence is 14 residues long. Germline lookup yields CDR1 SGHRS and CDR2 YFSETQ. There are a few counts of this clone. Its antigen remains unidentified. Clones were read by immunoSEQ multiplex PCR, and TCRdb kept only the in-frame ones, dropping some. The top ten hold approximately 0.9% of the sample, which has some 290,000 clones, 70% to 90% seen once. The gene calls are TRBV5-1 and TRBJ1-2; no firm D call. The specimen was PBMCs. The receptor was isolated from a young man in good health and CMV-seronegative. For the CDR3, the DNA is TGCGCCAGCAGACGCAATACGGGAGACTATGGCTACACCTTC. Encoded protein: CASRRNTGDYGYTF.